Listed here are 13 T cell receptor beta chains from one sample, sequenced in a study of beta chain features in type 1 diabetes. The study's findings and limits: Across all four CD4+ subsets, people with type 1 diabetes showed modestly shorter TCRB CDR3s.

The whole isolated RNA underwent reverse transcription, so sequencing captured expressed TCRB transcripts. This table comes from immunoSEQ multiplex PCR, and its TCRdb copy is limited to in-frame clones, with some not included. Among almost 350,000 clones listed, approximately 9.7% were seen once. For these TCRs, the target antigens are not known. The sample taken for sequencing was central memory CD4+ T cells from blood. Source of these receptors: a man aged 30 to 45 with type 1 diabetes.

This rearrangement joins TRBV7-9 to TRBJ2-5; the D is unclear. The CDR3 consists of 13 residues. Germline CDR1 SEHNR, CDR2 FQNEAQ (reference sequence). V dropped 5 bases and J dropped 1 base, with 8 bases sitting between them. The CDR3 protein is CASSPGSQETQYF. In DNA form, the CDR3 reads TGTGCCAGCAGCCCAGGCTCCCAAGAGACCCAGTACTTC.

The table lists this clone with many counts. The chain couples TRBV4-3 to TRBJ2-3; TRBD2 aligns across 11 bases. With V trimmed by 1 base and J by 5 bases, 8 bases remained unmatched. Per germline, CDR1 LGHNA and CDR2 YSLEER. The CDR3 runs 17 residues. The CDR3 loop is CASSQGYLAGGRDTQYF. The CDR3 DNA is TGCGCCAGCAGCCAAGGGTATCTAGCGGGGGGCCGAGATACGCAGTATTTT.

This chain links TRBV14 with TRBJ2-1, with 7 bases aligning to TRBD1. Germline V CDR1 and CDR2: SGHDN, FVKESK. Trimming at V came to 4 bases and at J to 2 bases, leaving 2 bases not matched to a gene. The CDR3 extends over 14 amino acids. CDR3 region: CASSRQGTYNEQFF. The DNA for the CDR3 is TGTGCCAGCAGCCGACAGGGAACCTACAATGAGCAGTTCTTC.

The rearrangement links TRBV19 to TRBJ2-3; D call uncertain. V shed 6 bases and J shed 3 bases, with 10 bases lying between them. CDR3 length: 13 residues. In germline, CDR1 is LNHDA, CDR2 SQIVND (reference sequence). In nucleotides, the CDR3 is TGTGCCAGTAGATTGACCGGGACAGATACGCAGTATTTT. Translated: CASRLTGTDTQYF. Variable domain in full (rest from reference TRBV19 and TRBJ2-3): DGGITQSPKYLFRKEGQNVTLSCEQNLNHDAMYWYRQDPGQGLRLIYYSQIVNDFQKGDIAEGYSVSREKKESFPLTVTSAQKNPTAFYLCASRLTGTDTQYFGPGTRLTVL.

This clone was counted only a few times. The chain has TRBV23-1 and TRBJ1-5; tentatively, D is TRBD1 (5 bases). TRBV23-1 is treated as an ORF (open reading frame) with a function not yet certain. The CDR3 is 14 residues long. V was shortened by 9 bases and J by 4 bases, with 16 bases between the two germline ends. The DNA for the CDR3 is TGCGCCAGTCCGGGGGTTCAGCATAATCAGCCCCAGCATTTT. Encoded protein: CASPGVQHNQPQHF.

A few counts support this clone. The chain combines TRBV18 with TRBJ1-1; TRBD1 agrees at 7 bases. The CDR3 is made up of 15 amino acids. J gave up 1 base and V 0 bases, and 2 bases lay outside the gene matches. Germline V CDR1 and CDR2: KGHSH, LQKENI. CDR3 amino acids: CASSPPRTGNTEAFF. The CDR3 nucleotides read TGTGCCAGCTCACCACCGCGGACAGGGAACACTGAAGCTTTCTTT. Full variable domain (rest looked up from reference TRBV18 and TRBJ1-1): NAGVMQNPRHLVRRRGQEARLRCSPMKGHSHVYWYRQLPEEGLKFMVYLQKENIIDESGMPKERFSAEFPKEGPSILRIQQVVRGDSAAYFCASSPPRTGNTEAFFGQGTRLTVV.

This clone showed up just a few times. The gene calls are TRBV10-3 and TRBJ2-7; 14 bases are shared with TRBD2. Germline V gene data show CDR1 as ENHRY and CDR2 as SYGVKD. J gave up 3 bases and V 5 bases, and 3 bases lay outside the gene matches. The CDR3 spans 15 residues. The CDR3 region has the DNA TGTGCCATCAGTCAGGGGACTAGCGGGGGCTACGAGCAGTACTTC. Its protein product is CAISQGTSGGYEQYF.

The V and J genes are TRBV5-1 and TRBJ2-5; weak D call: TRBD1 (5 bases). V was clipped by 0 bases and J by 5 bases, with 11 bases between them. The CDR3 is made up of 14 amino acids. CDR1 is SGHRS, CDR2 YFSETQ, per germline. The CDR3 region is CASSLGAGSETQYF. The DNA for the CDR3 is TGCGCCAGCAGCTTGGGGGCAGGGTCGGAGACCCAGTACTTC.

The chain carries TRBV5-4 and TRBJ2-7; 7 positions match TRBD2. The germline V gene has CDR1 SGHNT and CDR2 YYREEE (reference sequence). The CDR3 totals 18 residues. Unmatched junction bases numbered 16, after V lost 4 bases and J lost 0 bases. The CDR3 DNA reads as TGTGCCAGCAGCCCACGCAATGGGGGGGACGGGAGCTCCTACGAGCAGTACTTC. Translation: CASSPRNGGDGSSYEQYF.

This clone has just a few counts. Other nucleotide sequences in the sample specify the same CDR3. The chain recombines TRBV19 with TRBJ1-1, with D hard to call. V lost 3 bases, J lost 1 base, and 6 bases lay in between. The V gene's germline CDR1 is LNHDA and CDR2 SQIVND (reference sequence). The CDR3 is made up of 13 amino acids. The CDR3 DNA reads as TGTGCCAGTAGTATTCAAGAGAACACTGAAGCTTTCTTT. It codes for CASSIQENTEAFF. The whole variable domain, filled in from reference TRBV19 and TRBJ1-1, reads DGGITQSPKYLFRKEGQNVTLSCEQNLNHDAMYWYRQDPGQGLRLIYYSQIVNDFQKGDIAEGYSVSREKKESFPLTVTSAQKNPTAFYLCASSIQENTEAFFGQGTRLTVV.

This clone was picked up a small number of times. The chain links TRBV21-1 to TRBJ2-3; whether TRBD1, the table's D call, matches the DNA was not checked. TRBV21-1 is an annotated pseudogene. There are 14 residues in the CDR3. This CDR3 is CASSLDTRTDTQYF. CDR3 in DNA: TGTGCCAGCAGCCTGGACACCCGCACAGATACGCAGTATTTT.

This clone was observed a few times. The chain is built from TRBV9 and TRBJ2-3; a possible D gene is TRBD1 (5 bases). The CDR3 length is 13 residues. Between the trimmed V and J ends, which lost 3 bases and 2 bases, there was a span of 7 bases. The germline V gene encodes CDR1 SGDLS and CDR2 YYNGEE. The CDR3 region is CASSGQNTDTQYF. The CDR3 DNA is TGTGCCAGCAGCGGACAGAACACAGATACGCAGTATTTT.

The table lists this clone with a few counts. The chain combines TRBV10-2 with TRBJ1-5, with 8 bases matching TRBD1. Germline loops: CDR1 WSHSY, CDR2 SAAADI. V was clipped by 3 bases and J by 7 bases; unmatched bases: 8. The CDR3 has 15 amino acids. CDR3 loop: CASSDRTGSAQPQHF. CDR3 bases: TGCGCCAGCAGTGATCGGACAGGGAGCGCGCAGCCCCAGCATTTT.